These T cell receptor beta chains were read from a single sample in a study of blood T cell repertoires in COVID-19. Data came from immunoSEQ multiplex PCR; TCRdb stores just in-frame clones and leaves some out. There are around 170,000 clones in the sample; approximately 90% occur only once, and about a quarter lies in the top ten. Source material: peripheral blood. The receptors shown here come from a man between 60 and 75 years old with acute or convalescent COVID-19. Each CDR3 is given with its conserved first and last residue. The D gene is left open where the match is weak. The size field is filled for only some rows; it gives once, few, many or a size class.

d_call	v_call	clone_size	j_call	cdr3_nt	cdr3_aa
TRBD2	TRBV9	NA	TRBJ2-7	TGTGCCAGCAGCGTCGCCCCGGGACTAGCGGGAGGCGAGCAGTACTTC	CASSVAPGLAGGEQYF
TRBD2	TRBV5-4	once	TRBJ2-1	TGTGCCAGCAGCTTGGCCGGCGGGAGGCCCTACAATGAGCAGTTCTTC	CASSLAGGRPYNEQFF
TRBD1	TRBV3-1/TRBV3-2	NA	TRBJ1-1	TGTGCCAGCAGCCAAATGACAGGGGAAACCGAAGCTTTCTTT	CASSQMTGETEAFF
TRBD1	TRBV5-4	NA	TRBJ1-2	TGTGCCAGCAGCAGATGGACAGGGGTTAGTGGGTATGGCTACACCTTC	CASSRWTGVSGYGYTF
NA	TRBV5-1	NA	TRBJ1-1	TGCGCCAGCAGCCCGGAGGGGTTCACTGAAGCTTTCTTT	CASSPEGFTEAFF
NA	TRBV18	NA	TRBJ1-2	TGTGCCAGCTCACCACCCCAGGTTCCCTATGGCTACACCTTC	CASSPPQVPYGYTF
TRBD2	TRBV7-8	NA	TRBJ2-1	TGTGCCAGCAGCCCTATTCTTAGCGGGAGGGGTCATTTGTTCAGTGAGCAGTTCTTC	CASSPILSGRGHLFSEQFF
NA	TRBV24-1	NA	TRBJ1-1	TGTGCCACCAGTGACCCCACCACAGTGAACACTGAAGCTTTCTTT	CATSDPTTVNTEAFF
NA	TRBV18	NA	TRBJ2-1	TGTGCCAGCTCACCTCGGGGCGGGGACAATGAGCAGTTCTTC	CASSPRGGDNEQFF
TRBD1	TRBV11-2	NA	TRBJ1-2	TGTGCCAGCTCGACAGGGATGTATGGCTACACCTTC	CASSTGMYGYTF
NA	TRBV4-3	few	TRBJ2-7	TGCGCCAGCAGCCAAGAAGTTGTCCGGGGATTGAATTCCTACGAGCAGTACTTC	CASSQEVVRGLNSYEQYF
NA	TRBV4-1	few	TRBJ1-3	TGCGCCAGCAGCCAAGTGTCAGGGGATAAGGGAAACACCATATATTTT	CASSQVSGDKGNTIYF
NA	TRBV30	NA	TRBJ2-2	TGTGCCTGGAACTACCCCGGGGAGCTGTTTTTT	CAWNYPGELFF
TRBD2	TRBV5-1	NA	TRBJ2-7	TGCGCCAGCAGCTTGGCGGCCGGGGGGAGAGCGACCTACGAGCAGTACTTC	CASSLAAGGRATYEQYF
NA	TRBV7-8	NA	TRBJ1-2	TGTGCCAGCAGCCCCGACAGTCCGGGCTATGGCTACACCTTC	CASSPDSPGYGYTF
NA	TRBV2	NA	TRBJ2-7	TGTGCCAGCAGTGGCGGGACCGGCTCCCTTAAATACGAGCAGTACTTC	CASSGGTGSLKYEQYF
TRBD1	TRBV18	NA	TRBJ1-1	TGTGCCAGCTCACCAGGGACAGGGCGGACTGAAGCTTTCTTT	CASSPGTGRTEAFF
NA	TRBV4-1	NA	TRBJ1-2	TGCGCCAGCAGCCAAGACGGCAGGGCCTCCTATGGCTACACCTTC	CASSQDGRASYGYTF
NA	TRBV29-1	NA	TRBJ1-4	TGCAGCGTTGTGCCCGGGGAACCCGGAAAACTGTTTTTT	CSVVPGEPGKLFF
NA	TRBV6-5	NA	TRBJ1-1	TGTGCCAGCAGGAGGGAGCGCGAGAACACTGAAGCTTTCTTT	CASRRERENTEAFF
NA	TRBV6-2/TRBV6-3	NA	TRBJ2-7	TGTGCCAGCAGTCCGAGCTCCTACGAGCAGTACTTC	CASSPSSYEQYF
NA	TRBV10-3	once	TRBJ1-2	TGTGCCATCACCGGAACGGGAGACTATGGCTACACCTTC	CAITGTGDYGYTF
NA	TRBV4-1	once	TRBJ1-1	TGCGCCAGCAGCCAAGGCGGCCAGGGCACTGAAGCTTTCTTT	CASSQGGQGTEAFF
TRBD1	TRBV4-3	NA	TRBJ2-7	TGCGCCAGCAGCCAAGCCGGGGACAGCTCCTACGAGCAGTACTTC	CASSQAGDSSYEQYF
NA	TRBV27	NA	TRBJ1-5	TGTGCCAGCAGTTCCCCGGTAAATAGCAATCAGCCCCAGCATTTT	CASSSPVNSNQPQHF
NA	TRBV20-1	NA	TRBJ2-7	TGCAGTGCTAGCTCCCTTTACGAGCAGTACTTC	CSASSLYEQYF
TRBD1	TRBV7-9	NA	TRBJ2-4	TGTGCCAGCAGCTTGGGGACAGACGTAGCCAAAAACATTCAGTACTTC	CASSLGTDVAKNIQYF